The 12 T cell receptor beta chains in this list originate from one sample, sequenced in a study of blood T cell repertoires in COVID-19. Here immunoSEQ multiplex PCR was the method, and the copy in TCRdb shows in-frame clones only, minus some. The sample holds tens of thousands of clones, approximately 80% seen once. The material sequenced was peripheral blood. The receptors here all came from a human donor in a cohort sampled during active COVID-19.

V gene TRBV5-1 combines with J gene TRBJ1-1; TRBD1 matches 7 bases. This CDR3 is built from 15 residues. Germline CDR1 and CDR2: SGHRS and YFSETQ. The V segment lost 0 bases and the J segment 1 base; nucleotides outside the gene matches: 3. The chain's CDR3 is CASSLAGGKNTEAFF. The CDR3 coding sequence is TGCGCCAGCAGCTTGGCAGGGGGGAAGAACACTGAAGCTTTCTTT.

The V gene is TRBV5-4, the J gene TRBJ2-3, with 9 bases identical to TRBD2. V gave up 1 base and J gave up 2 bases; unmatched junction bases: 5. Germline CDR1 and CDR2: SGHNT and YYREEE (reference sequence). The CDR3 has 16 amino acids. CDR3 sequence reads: CASSLLVAGDTDTQYF. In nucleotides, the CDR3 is TGTGCCAGCAGCTTGTTAGTAGCGGGGGACACAGATACGCAGTATTTT.

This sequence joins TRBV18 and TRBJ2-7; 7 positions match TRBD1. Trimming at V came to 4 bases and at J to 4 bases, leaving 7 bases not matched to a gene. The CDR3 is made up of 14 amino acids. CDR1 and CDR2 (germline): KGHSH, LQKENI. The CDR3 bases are TGTGCCAGCTCACAACTAGACAGGGATTACGAGCAGTACTTC. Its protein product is CASSQLDRDYEQYF.

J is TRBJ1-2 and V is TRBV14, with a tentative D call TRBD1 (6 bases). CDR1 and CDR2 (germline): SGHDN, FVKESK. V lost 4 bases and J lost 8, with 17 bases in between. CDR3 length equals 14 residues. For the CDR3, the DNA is TGTGCCAGCAGCCCCCCGGGACAACGTTTAGGCTACACCTTC. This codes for CASSPPGQRLGYTF. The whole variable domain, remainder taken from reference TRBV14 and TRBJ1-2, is EAGVTQFPSHSVIEKGQTVTLRCDPISGHDNLYWYRRVMGKEIKFLLHFVKESKQDESGMPNNRFLAERTGGTYSTLKVQPAELEDSGVYFCASSPPGQRLGYTFGSGTRLTVV.

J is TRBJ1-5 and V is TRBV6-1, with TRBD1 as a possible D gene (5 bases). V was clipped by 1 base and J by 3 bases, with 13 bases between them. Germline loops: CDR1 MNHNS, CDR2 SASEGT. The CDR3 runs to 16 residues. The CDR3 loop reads CASSEGAGSNNQPQHF. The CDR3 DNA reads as TGTGCCAGCAGTGAAGGCGCAGGGTCAAACAATCAGCCCCAGCATTTT.

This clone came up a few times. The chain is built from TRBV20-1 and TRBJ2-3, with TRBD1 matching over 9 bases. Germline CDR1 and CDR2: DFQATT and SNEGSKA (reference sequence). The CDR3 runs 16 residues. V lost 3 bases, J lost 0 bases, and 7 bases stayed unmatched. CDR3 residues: CSASFPGQGSTDTQYF. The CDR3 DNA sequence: TGCAGTGCTAGTTTCCCGGGACAGGGTAGCACAGATACGCAGTATTTT.

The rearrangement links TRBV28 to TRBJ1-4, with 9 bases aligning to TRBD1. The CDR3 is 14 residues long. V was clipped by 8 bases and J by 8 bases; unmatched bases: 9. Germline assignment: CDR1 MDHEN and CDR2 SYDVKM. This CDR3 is CASCWDRAAEKLFF. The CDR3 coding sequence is TGTGCCAGCTGTTGGGACAGGGCGGCGGAAAAACTGTTTTTT.

CDR3 sequence (DNA): TGTGCCATCAGTGGGACTAGCGCGAGCTCCTACGAGCAGTACTTC. This translates into CAISGTSASSYEQYF. V is TRBV10-3 and J is TRBJ2-7; TRBD2 matches at 9 bases. The CDR3 has 15 residues. Trimming removed 4 bases from V and 0 bases from J; junction bases left unmatched: 4. Germline loops: CDR1 ENHRY, CDR2 SYGVKD.

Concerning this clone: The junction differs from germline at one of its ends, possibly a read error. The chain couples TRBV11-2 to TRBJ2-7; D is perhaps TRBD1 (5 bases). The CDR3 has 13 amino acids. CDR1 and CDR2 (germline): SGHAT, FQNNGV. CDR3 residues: CASSLEKGYEQYF. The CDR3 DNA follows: TGTGCCAGCAGCCTAGAGAAGGGGTACGAGCAGTACTTC. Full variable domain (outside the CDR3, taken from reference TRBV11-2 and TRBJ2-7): EAGVAQSPRYKIIEKRQSVAFWCNPISGHATLYWYQQILGQGPKLLIQFQNNGVVDDSQLPKDRFSAERLKGVDSTLKIQPAKLEDSAVYLCASSLEKGYEQYFGPGTRLTVT.

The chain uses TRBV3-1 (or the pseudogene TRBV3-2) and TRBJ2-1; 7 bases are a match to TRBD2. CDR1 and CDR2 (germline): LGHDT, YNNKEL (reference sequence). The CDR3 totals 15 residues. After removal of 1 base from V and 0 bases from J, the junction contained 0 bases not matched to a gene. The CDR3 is CASSQGGSSYNEQFF. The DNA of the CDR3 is TGTGCCAGCAGCCAAGGCGGGAGCTCCTACAATGAGCAGTTCTTC.

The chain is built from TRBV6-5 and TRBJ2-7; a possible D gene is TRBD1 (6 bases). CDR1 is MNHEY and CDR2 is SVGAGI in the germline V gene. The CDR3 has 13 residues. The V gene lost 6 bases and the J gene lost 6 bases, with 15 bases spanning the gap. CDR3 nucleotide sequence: TGTGCCAGCAGCGGGGACATCGGTGGCGAGCAGTACTTC. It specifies CASSGDIGGEQYF.

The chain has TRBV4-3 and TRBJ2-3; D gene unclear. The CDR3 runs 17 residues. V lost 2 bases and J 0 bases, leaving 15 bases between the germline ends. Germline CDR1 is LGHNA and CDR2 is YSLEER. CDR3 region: CASSQIPGTSSTDTQYF. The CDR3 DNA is TGCGCCAGCAGCCAAATCCCCGGTACGTCTAGCACAGATACGCAGTATTTT.